This entry concerns a single T cell receptor (beta chain). The table lists this clone with a few counts. This clone's antigen is unknown. The record has no base qualities; no much larger clone is one base away. The cohort was made up of 500 to 850 healthy bone marrow donors. At the time of sampling, every cohort member was nominally healthy, though immune exposures that went unrecorded were likely present. The donor was CMV seropositive and belonged to the group of 250 to 300 seropositive cohort members. A peripheral blood sample was collected from each donor, and TCR beta sequencing was performed on peripheral blood mononuclear cells. Genomic DNA was extracted from the blood cell samples with the Qiagen DNeasy Blood Extraction Kit. Relative to germline, V is 4 bases shorter and J is 4 bases shorter, with 9 bases between their ends. The CDR3, cysteine through phenylalanine, is 13 amino acids long. The DNA shown is the 39-base CDR3, in frame from base 1. In the germline V gene, CDR1 corresponds to SGHRS and CDR2 to YFSETQ.

The method was the immunoSEQ multiplex PCR assay. For the multiplex PCR, a mixture combining 60 forward primers for TCR Vbeta segments and 13 reverse primers for TCR Jbeta segments was used. A multiplex PCR assay on genomic DNA amplified the CDR3 region of rearranged TCR beta genes. The Illumina HiSeq System was used to sequence the amplified TCR beta libraries as 87-base-pair reads. On the authors' methods: A later analysis tallied tens of millions of unique TCR beta chains across the 666 repertoires, and approximately 12 million of those chains were shared by two or more donors. Raw reads were error-corrected and collapsed into unique sequences with a nearest-neighbor algorithm that merged closely related sequences to remove PCR and sequencing errors. V, D and J gene segments were assigned by aligning CDR3 sequences to IMGT reference sequences. For a sequence to be retained, a match of at least six nucleotides to both a V gene segment and a J gene segment was required. Rearrangements were classified as productive when the CDR3 lacked stop codons and remained in frame with V and J, and all other rearrangements were classified as non-productive. CDR3 was defined according to IMGT convention as the region running from the second conserved V-encoded cysteine to the conserved J-encoded phenylalanine. The earlier analysis of some 580 of the donors excluded any sequence lacking an unambiguous match to a single V gene segment. An earlier analysis of some 610 of the donors called V segments functional above 56.7% productive rearrangements and segregating when the between-donor standard deviation exceeded 5%. A statistical classification framework was built to diagnose cytomegalovirus status from the catalog of TCR beta chain sequences. V and J gene assignment, in a later analysis, came from comparing TCR nucleotide sequences with IMGT/GENE-DB human TR gene sequences. Using the TCRdist pipeline, a later analysis assigned CDR3 sequences along with most-parsimonious VDJ recombination scenarios. In a later analysis, each TCR beta chain was defined by its CDR3 amino acid sequence together with its V-gene family, and reads lacking a unique V-gene family were excluded. As a way to deal with suspected cross-contamination and a sequencing artifact, a later analysis dropped roughly 620 nucleotide sequences that were highly shared and had low generation probability. A later analysis calculated a clonal expansion index for each public chain from normalized within-repertoire ranks of inferred template counts. In a later analysis, generation probabilities were computed with a VDJ recombination model fitted to out-of-frame rearrangements, and the resulting probabilities were checked against IGoR. Hypergeometric tests were used in a later analysis to score TCR-TCR, TCR-HLA and TCR-CMV co-occurrence, with a repertoire-size bias correction applied to the TCR pairs. To estimate false discovery rates, a later analysis permuted the HLA or CMV assignments 20 times. In a later analysis, co-occurring TCRs were grouped using DBSCAN, and TCRdist sequence similarity was added for clustering within HLA-allele-positive subsets. Repertoires with fewer than 30,000 or more than 120,000 public chains, plus five repertoires with anomalous nucleotide sharing, were excluded from co-occurrence clustering. TCRdb's version of the immuneACCESS table is confined to in-frame rearrangements and falls short of the full clone set. An unresolved V gene accounts for under half of the shortfall where checked; the remainder is of unknown origin. V, J and clone size were drawn from that table, and D and trimming were deduced from the DNA. The sample has about 130,000 clones on record, about 74% of them singletons. Jointly, the top ten make up 4.2% of the sample.

The data were obtained in a study of cytomegalovirus exposure and HLA in healthy donors (TCRdb year 2017). For the wider study: According to an earlier analysis of 587 of the donors, roughly 180 million T cells yielded 90 million to 130 million unique TCR beta sequences and more than 250 Gb of sequence data. An early release covering approximately 600 HLA-typed donors comprised 250 to 350 gigabases of sequencing data and around 85 million unique TCR sequences. Among 398 genotyped donors of the cohort, an average of approximately 220,000 unique TCR beta nucleotide sequences was sequenced per donor, of which 15% to 20% were non-productive. To predict cytomegalovirus infection status, the study combined high-throughput TCR immunosequencing, statistical association of individual TCRs with disease status, and machine learning. In a later analysis, previously published TCR beta repertoires from hundreds of donors were re-analyzed and high-resolution HLA genotyping was added so that TCR occurrence patterns could be studied. Using immunosequencing, the study profiled T cell repertoires from 550 to 750 subjects and related those repertoires to cytomegalovirus serostatus. A separate validation cohort of roughly 110 different subjects was used in addition to the roughly 640-subject first cohort. The later analysis used no new phenotypic data to find candidate immune exposures, relying instead on TCR beta sequences and their occurrence across donors. Donor age, sex, ethnicity and CMV serostatus were compiled alongside the repertoire data. Genome-wide SNP genotypes for about 60% of the 666 donors were used in a later genetic analysis, which treated that subset as a discovery cohort. A few DR-DQ haplotypes were treated as single units for association and clustering because of strong linkage in the cohort. Class I and class II HLA loci were covered by the typing at four-digit resolution. An earlier analysis of around 540 of the donors applied high-throughput TCR beta sequencing to assess whether each TCR beta V gene segment acted as functional or pseudogenic. The genetic ancestry cluster associated with self-reported Caucasian donors included over 80% of the 398 genotyped donors. Typing coverage differed by locus: A, B, C, DRB1 and DQB1 were typed in roughly 620-640 donors, DQA1 in 500 to 550, DPA1 in nearly 610, and DPB1 in just under 490. The aim of the study was to test whether cataloging public T cell receptors could identify signatures of past pathogen exposure. All discovery cohort repertoires had been generated using a single sequencing platform. The paper as a whole reports these results and caveats: A total of fewer than 200 TCR beta chains were listed by the study as associated with cytomegalovirus. It was suggested by the authors that the approach could potentially be generalized to other disease states and immunological phenotypes. According to a later genetic analysis, donors in an Asian-associated ancestry cluster had fewer N-insertions in productive TCRs than the approximately 650-donor mean. For the cohort, immune exposure information was limited to CMV serostatus. According to a later analysis, TCR association rates differed among HLA loci, with DRB1 alleles showing the most associated TCRs and HLA-C alleles showing the fewest. Presence/absence analyses assumed roughly uniform sequencing depth across donors, an assumption that may not hold. Because HLA typing was missing for some donors at each locus, association tests included only the typed subset. Correlated functional status among segregating V segments might be attributable to linkage disequilibrium, but an unknown experimental factor could not be ruled out. Across donors, most TCR sequences were observed very rarely, whereas some public TCRs were present in many individuals. Because the 87-base-pair reads could not distinguish some IMGT-functional V segments, including TRBV6-2 and TRBV6-3, those segments were excluded. A further reported finding was that TCR beta sequences accurately predicted the HLA-A and HLA-B alleles for most subjects in the first cohort. In vitro tests confirmed that three of the cytomegalovirus-associated TCR beta chains recognize cytomegalovirus antigens. An earlier analysis of 587 of the donors showed that most TCR beta V segments appeared in productive rearrangements either about 87% or about 30% of the time, which broadly matched IMGT annotations. The earlier analysis of 587 of the donors excluded around 17 rarely observed V segments, including chromosome 9 orphons, because counts were too low. When HLA alleles, especially DR and DQ, strongly co-occurred, TCR associations were difficult to assign to individual alleles. Only TCR beta chains were sequenced in this cohort, and the absence of alpha or paired-chain data limited detectable features. A later analysis found that HLA-associated TCR beta chains were more clonally expanded and had lower generation probabilities than equally common non-associated chains. V-gene and J-gene trimming of TCR beta chains was associated with a missense DCLRE1C variant in a later genetic analysis, and the association was replicated in an independent cohort. A later analysis associated about 16,000 TCR beta sequences with specific HLA alleles at a false discovery rate of 0.05. The classifier was reported to diagnose cytomegalovirus status with high specificity and sensitivity in both the original and validation cohorts. A later analysis found that most CMV-associated TCR beta chains appeared HLA-restricted, with HLA associations seemingly driven largely by CMV exposure. Several of the top co-occurrence clusters appeared to be linked to parvovirus B19, influenza, CMV and Epstein-Barr virus, according to a later analysis. A cluster of highly shared sequence variants was judged likely to represent a technical artifact of the sequencing pipeline.

The sequence derives from a woman between 45 and 65 years old in good health and CMV-seropositive. Sequenced sample: PBMCs. The chain joins TRBV5-1 to TRBJ2-1; the best D guess is TRBD2, with 6 bases matching. The CDR3 corresponds to CASSGTGYNEQFF. The bases read TGCGCCAGCAGCGGGACTGGATACAATGAGCAGTTCTTC.